Below, 28 T cell receptor beta chains from the same sample are listed, as sequenced in a study of CD8 T cells in Susac syndrome. RNA in amounts of about 0.5 to 1 ug was reverse transcribed with random hexamers. TCRdb itself ran the immunoSEQ multiplex PCR reads through MiXCR, one entry per CDR3 protein. The sample includes about 140,000 distinct CDR3 sequences, around 94% of them seen just once. The sample comprised CD8+ T cells from PBMCs. These receptor sequences come from a human donor in good health.

DNA of the CDR3: TGCAGCGTTCACGCCGGAATACCCACCGGGGAGCTGTTTTTT. Amino acids: CSVHAGIPTGELFF. The rearrangement links TRBV29-1 to TRBJ2-2; D uncertain. The V end was cut by 5 bases, the J end by 4 bases, with 14 bases between. This CDR3 comprises 14 residues. Germline loops: CDR1 SQVTM, CDR2 ANQGSEA.

The chain employs TRBV7-8 and TRBJ2-7, with a weak D call TRBD1 (6 bases). The CDR3 runs to 14 residues. Trimming shortened V by 1 base and J by 3 bases, and 10 bases separated the two germline ends. Germline loops: CDR1 SGHVS, CDR2 FQNEAQ. CDR3 DNA sequence: TGTGCCAGCAGCTTAGGCAGGGGCCACTACGAGCAGTACTTC. Protein product: CASSLGRGHYEQYF.

On this clonotype itself: A junction end diverges from the germline sequence, so it may reflect a read error. The rearrangement joins TRBV12-3 or TRBV12-4 to TRBJ2-3, with 9 bases lining up with TRBD2. The CDR3 consists of 15 residues. The CDR3 DNA is TGTGCCAGCATCGGGACTAGCTCACGCACGGATACGCAGTATTTT. It is translated as CASIGTSSRTDTQYF.

The rearrangement uses TRBV27 and TRBJ2-7; TRBD2 matches at 7 bases. Germline V lookup: CDR1 MNHEY, CDR2 SMNVEV (reference sequence). CDR3 length equals 14 residues. With V trimmed by 6 bases and J by 4 bases, 9 bases remained unmatched. This chain's CDR3 is CASRIGWGGYEQYF. CDR3 DNA sequence: TGTGCCAGCAGGATTGGATGGGGGGGGTACGAGCAGTACTTC.

The rearrangement links TRBV30 to TRBJ1-1, with no clear D. CDR1 and CDR2 from the germline V gene are GTSNPN and SVGIG (reference sequence). The V gene lost 0 bases and the J gene lost 9 bases, with 17 bases spanning the gap. The CDR3 sequence is 14 residues long. CDR3 amino acids: CAWSVSSEAQKAFF. CDR3 bases: TGTGCCTGGAGTGTCTCCTCTGAGGCACAAAAAGCTTTCTTT.

V usage is TRBV24-1 and J usage is TRBJ2-5; D may match TRBD1 or TRBD2 (5 bases each). Trimming took off 4 bases at V and 3 bases at J, with 17 bases between the two ends. The CDR3 is made up of 16 amino acids. Germline loops: CDR1 KGHDR, CDR2 SFDVKD. CDR3 sequence (DNA): TGTGCCACCAGTGACGAAAAAGGGACGGCAGAAGAGACCCAGTACTTC. Protein sequence: CATSDEKGTAEETQYF.

The chain joins TRBV5-1 to TRBJ2-7, with TRBD1 matching 7 bases. The CDR3 sequence is 15 residues long. Trimming cost V 4 bases and J 3 bases; bases outside gene matches: 10. The germline gives CDR1 SGHRS, CDR2 YFSETQ. The CDR3 coding sequence is TGCGCCAGCAGCGCGTTACCGGGACAGAACTACGAGCAGTACTTC. This sequence encodes CASSALPGQNYEQYF.

The chain joins TRBV15 to TRBJ2-7, with 7 positions matching TRBD2. In germline, CDR1 is LNHNV, CDR2 YYDKDF (reference sequence). Trimming at V came to 0 bases and at J to 3 bases, leaving 2 bases not matched to a gene. The CDR3 is 14 residues long. Written as DNA, the CDR3 is TGTGCCACCAGCAGAGATCGGGGGGTCTACGAGCAGTACTTC. It encodes CATSRDRGVYEQYF.

This clonotype has just one count. This rearrangement joins TRBV27 to TRBJ2-3, with 9 nucleotides matching TRBD2. CDR1 and CDR2 from the germline V gene are MNHEY and SMNVEV (reference sequence). The CDR3 covers 15 residues. With 6 bases clipped from V and 6 bases from J, the junction kept 10 bases outside the gene matches. CDR3 DNA sequence: TGTGCCAGCAGCCTTAGCGGGAGCAAGGCGGATACGCAGTATTTT. This sequence encodes CASSLSGSKADTQYF.

V and J are TRBV20-1 and TRBJ2-1; 12 positions agree with TRBD2. J lost 0 bases, V lost 4 bases, and 4 bases had no gene match. The length of the CDR3 is 16 residues. Germline V gives CDR1 DFQATT, CDR2 SNEGSKA (reference sequence). The CDR3 spells CSATPTSGSSYNEQFF. As DNA, the CDR3 is TGCAGTGCTACCCCGACTAGCGGGAGCTCCTACAATGAGCAGTTCTTC.

The V gene is TRBV28, the J gene TRBJ2-4; tentatively, D is TRBD1 or TRBD2 (5 bases each). Trimming stripped 5 bases from V and 10 bases from J, with 9 bases between. Germline-derived CDR1 and CDR2 are MDHEN and SYDVKM. CDR3 length equals 11 residues. The DNA for the CDR3 is TGTGCCAGCAGTCTAGGGGAGATTCAGTACTTC. This translates into CASSLGEIQYF.

CDR3 sequence reads: CASSLSGLAGNEQFF. The CDR3 DNA reads TGTGCCAGCAGCCTATCGGGACTAGCGGGCAATGAGCAGTTCTTC. V gene TRBV7-3 combines with J gene TRBJ2-1, with 12 nucleotides matching TRBD2. V lost 5 bases and J lost 6; bases outside the gene matches: 5. In germline, CDR1 is SGHTA, CDR2 FQGTGA. This CDR3 region has 15 residues.

This chain uses TRBV19 with TRBJ2-1; 9 bases align to TRBD1. Germline V CDR1 and CDR2: LNHDA, SQIVND (reference sequence). V gave up 3 bases and J gave up 4 bases; unmatched junction bases: 1. This CDR3 comprises 14 residues. The chain's CDR3 is CASSMGTGYNEQFF. For the CDR3, the DNA is TGTGCCAGTAGTATGGGGACAGGGTACAATGAGCAGTTCTTC.

The rearrangement joins TRBV7-6 to TRBJ1-5; D perhaps matches TRBD1 (6 bases). Germline loops: CDR1 SGHVS, CDR2 FNYEAQ. The CDR3 totals 15 residues. V lost 1 base, J lost 2 bases, and 9 bases lay in between. The CDR3 bases are TGTGCCAGCAGCTTAGGGGCAGGGGGCAATCAGCCCCAGCATTTT. Protein product: CASSLGAGGNQPQHF.

The chain carries TRBV27 and TRBJ2-2; D remains ambiguous. With 2 bases removed from V and 6 bases from J, the gap between germline ends came to 4 bases. Germline lookup yields CDR1 MNHEY and CDR2 SMNVEV (reference sequence). The CDR3 totals 12 residues. The chain's CDR3 is CASSLIAGELFF. The CDR3 DNA sequence: TGTGCCAGCAGTTTAATCGCCGGGGAGCTGTTTTTT.

This chain connects TRBV4-3 to TRBJ2-5; no definite D call. The germline V gene has CDR1 LGHNA and CDR2 YSLEER. The CDR3 runs to 15 residues. V was shortened by 0 bases and J by 2 bases, with 10 bases between the two germline ends. In DNA, the CDR3 is TGCGCCAGCAGCCAAGATCTGACTGTTCAAGAGACCCAGTACTTC. Its translation is CASSQDLTVQETQYF.

This clonotype was observed once. V gene TRBV6-2 or TRBV6-3 combines with J gene TRBJ2-7; the D call may be TRBD1 or TRBD2 (5 bases each). V was pared by 2 bases and J by 2 bases, with 10 bases between. Germline CDR1 MNHEY, CDR2 SVGEGT. This CDR3 is 14 amino acids long. The CDR3 DNA sequence: TGTGCCAGCAGTTACGGGACGTATGCCTACGAGCAGTACTTC. Residues: CASSYGTYAYEQYF.

V usage is TRBV27 and J usage is TRBJ2-1, with a possible D match to TRBD2 (5 bases). Between the trimmed V and J ends, which lost 11 bases and 5 bases, there was a span of 7 bases. Germline V lookup: CDR1 MNHEY, CDR2 SMNVEV (reference sequence). This CDR3 contains 10 residues. This CDR3 reads CAAGHNEQFF. The CDR3 DNA reads as TGTGCCGCGGGCCACAATGAGCAGTTCTTC.

V gene TRBV4-1 combines with J gene TRBJ2-2; no firm D call. Germline CDR1 and CDR2: MGHRA and YSYEKL. Between the trimmed V and J ends, which lost 3 bases and 7 bases, there was a span of 9 bases. This CDR3 has 13 amino acids. In DNA form, the CDR3 reads TGCGCCAGCAGCCACCTCAAGGACGGGGAGCTGTTTTTT. Amino acid sequence: CASSHLKDGELFF.

The J gene is TRBJ1-1, the V gene TRBV4-3, with D perhaps TRBD1 (5 bases). Per germline, CDR1 LGHNA and CDR2 YSLEER. V lost 0 bases to trimming and J lost 1 base, with 6 bases between them. This CDR3 region has 14 residues. The CDR3 DNA reads TGCGCCAGCAGCCAAGATGGGGGGAACACTGAAGCTTTCTTT. It yields the protein CASSQDGGNTEAFF.

This chain links TRBV15 with TRBJ1-2; D is ambiguous. Germline V gene lookup returns CDR1 LNHNV and CDR2 YYDKDF (reference sequence). The CDR3 spans 16 residues. V was pared by 0 bases and J by 2 bases, with 13 bases between. This chain's CDR3 is CATSRDLGAWNYGYTF. In DNA form, the CDR3 reads TGTGCCACCAGCAGAGATTTGGGCGCCTGGAACTATGGCTACACCTTC. The variable domain in full, with the rest retrieved from reference TRBV15 and TRBJ1-2, is DAMVIQNPRYQVTQFGKPVTLSCSQTLNHNVMYWYQQKSSQAPKLLFHYYDKDFNNEADTPDNFQSRRPNTSFCFLDIRSPGLGDTAMYLCATSRDLGAWNYGYTFGSGTRLTVV.

The V and J genes are TRBV20-1 and TRBJ2-1, with 15 bases identical to TRBD2. V was clipped by 3 bases and J by 4 bases; unmatched bases: 10. This CDR3 spans 18 amino acids. Germline CDR1 reads DFQATT; CDR2 reads SNEGSKA (reference sequence). The CDR3 is CSARAGLAGGPRYNEQFF. DNA of the CDR3: TGCAGTGCTAGGGCTGGACTAGCGGGAGGGCCGCGGTACAATGAGCAGTTCTTC.

The V and J genes are TRBV10-3 and TRBJ2-5; D gene ambiguous. The CDR3 consists of 14 residues. V was cut by 3 bases and J by 0 bases, with 8 bases left in between. Germline V lookup: CDR1 ENHRY, CDR2 SYGVKD. The CDR3 DNA reads TGTGCCATCAGTGACGCGGACCACCAAGAGACCCAGTACTTC. Translated, it gives CAISDADHQETQYF.

The chain links TRBV7-8 to TRBJ2-5; D perhaps matches TRBD2 (6 bases). The CDR3 spans 13 residues. The V gene's germline CDR1 is SGHVS and CDR2 FQNEAQ. The V gene lost 3 bases and the J gene lost 4 bases, with 9 bases spanning the gap. The CDR3 bases are TGTGCCAGCAGCTTCGTCGGGGGAGAGACCCAGTACTTC. The encoded protein is CASSFVGGETQYF.

The chain links TRBV28 to TRBJ2-7; D ambiguous. With 7 bases removed from V and 3 bases from J, the gap between germline ends came to 7 bases. Germline loops: CDR1 MDHEN, CDR2 SYDVKM. This CDR3 region has 11 residues. The CDR3 sequence: CASTSGYEQYF. DNA of the CDR3: TGTGCCAGCACCTCAGGCTACGAGCAGTACTTC.

The chain uses TRBV4-3 and TRBJ2-7; 11 bases match TRBD2. With 4 bases clipped from V and 5 bases from J, the junction kept 13 bases outside the gene matches. Per the germline V gene, CDR1 is LGHNA and CDR2 is YSLEER. The CDR3 runs to 17 residues. CDR3 loop: CASSRVLAGGPRDEQYF. Written as DNA, the CDR3 is TGCGCCAGCAGCCGCGTCTTAGCGGGAGGGCCGCGGGACGAGCAGTACTTC.

This sequence joins TRBV20-1 and TRBJ2-7; 8 nucleotides align to TRBD1. Germline values: CDR1 DFQATT, CDR2 SNEGSKA (reference sequence). This CDR3 has 13 residues. V trimming: 1 base; J trimming: 3 bases; junction bases outside the gene matches: 2. For the CDR3, the DNA is TGCAGTGCTAGAGGACAGGGGTTCTACGAGCAGTACTTC. It specifies CSARGQGFYEQYF.

The CDR3 nucleotides are TGCAGTTCTCTCCCGGGGCTAGCGGGAGTAGAAGGGACAGATACGCAGTATTTT. This translates into CSSLPGLAGVEGTDTQYF. The chain carries TRBV20-1 and TRBJ2-3; the match to TRBD2 covers 10 bases. The length of the CDR3 is 18 residues. Trimming cost V 8 bases and J 3 bases; bases outside gene matches: 20. Per the germline V gene, CDR1 is DFQATT and CDR2 is SNEGSKA (reference sequence).